The 21 T cell receptor beta chains below were found in one sample sequenced in a study of blood T cell repertoires in COVID-19. Only in-frame clones appear in the TCRdb table, and some are missing; sequencing was by immunoSEQ multiplex PCR. The table lists 190,000 or so clones, roughly 82% of them singletons. Sequenced: PBMCs or T cells enriched from blood (not recorded which). The receptors were gathered from a man aged 40-50 years who had recovered from COVID-19.

This clone was detected a few times. The V call is TRBV5-5, the J call TRBJ1-2; D is uncertain. Germline loops: CDR1 SGHKS, CDR2 YYEKEE (reference sequence). V was pared by 3 bases and J by 4 bases, with 7 bases between. This CDR3 has 12 amino acids. In DNA, the CDR3 is TGTGCCAGCAGCTGGGCAGGCTATGGCTACACCTTC. This gives the protein CASSWAGYGYTF.

V and J are TRBV6-5 and TRBJ2-2, with 7 positions matching TRBD2. The CDR3 has 15 amino acids. Trimming cost V 6 bases and J 0 bases; bases outside gene matches: 4. Germline assignment: CDR1 MNHEY and CDR2 SVGAGI. CDR3 sequence: CASRLAPTNTGELFF. The CDR3 DNA follows: TGTGCCAGCAGACTAGCGCCGACGAACACCGGGGAGCTGTTTTTT.

The chain has TRBV24-1 and TRBJ1-5, with D hard to call. This CDR3 has 13 amino acids. Germline V gene lookup returns CDR1 KGHDR and CDR2 SFDVKD. V lost 2 bases and J lost 8, with 9 bases in between. The CDR3 reads CATSDSDGEPQHF. CDR3 nucleotides: TGTGCCACCAGTGATTCAGATGGAGAGCCCCAGCATTTT.

This clone was recorded once. V gene TRBV5-1 combines with J gene TRBJ2-3; D is possibly TRBD2 (6 bases). V was shortened by 2 bases and J by 1 base, with 8 bases between the two germline ends. CDR3 length equals 14 residues. Germline V lookup: CDR1 SGHRS, CDR2 YFSETQ. CDR3 in amino acids: CASSFSGGTDTQYF. CDR3 in DNA: TGCGCCAGCAGCTTTTCGGGGGGCACAGATACGCAGTATTTT.

This clone was seen once. The rearrangement links TRBV13 to TRBJ2-7, with 10 bases fitting TRBD2. The CDR3 extends over 15 amino acids. Germline CDR1 reads PRHDT; CDR2 reads FYEKMQ (reference sequence). Losses at the gene ends were 6 bases for V and 3 bases for J; bases not matched to a gene: 8. The CDR3: CASSLIAGGHYEQYF. CDR3 DNA: TGTGCCAGCAGTTTGATAGCGGGAGGTCACTACGAGCAGTACTTC.

The V call is TRBV7-2, the J call TRBJ2-1, with 8 positions matching TRBD2. The CDR3 is made up of 15 amino acids. Germline lookup yields CDR1 SGHTA and CDR2 FQGNSA. V gave up 2 bases and J gave up 6 bases; unmatched junction bases: 6. This CDR3 reads CASSLIQREFNEQFF. CDR3 in DNA: TGTGCCAGCAGCTTAATCCAGCGGGAGTTCAATGAGCAGTTCTTC.

The rearrangement links TRBV15 to TRBJ2-7; 9 bases map to TRBD1. With 5 bases clipped from V and 4 bases from J, the junction kept 9 bases outside the gene matches. Germline V gene data show CDR1 as LNHNV and CDR2 as YYDKDF (reference sequence). This CDR3 contains 15 residues. The CDR3 protein is CATSEGGTGLYEQYV. CDR3 DNA sequence: TGTGCCACCAGCGAGGGAGGGACAGGGCTATACGAGCAGTACGTC.

The rearrangement uses TRBV27 and TRBJ1-3; D possibly corresponds to TRBD1 (5 bases). The CDR3 contains 16 residues. The V end lost 0 bases, the J end lost 4 bases, and 13 bases lay between the germline ends. Germline V gene lookup returns CDR1 MNHEY and CDR2 SMNVEV (reference sequence). The CDR3 here is CASSLSSRRTGNTIYF. In DNA form, the CDR3 reads TGTGCCAGCAGTTTATCCTCCCGCCGGACAGGAAACACCATATATTTT.

The sample holds one count of this clone. CDR3 in DNA: TGTGCCAGCAGCTTAGAGTGGACGAGGGATTCACCCCTCCACTTT. This codes for CASSLEWTRDSPLHF. The V and J genes are TRBV11-2 and TRBJ1-6; D remains unclear. Germline CDR1 and CDR2: SGHAT and FQNNGV. The length of the CDR3 is 15 residues. Trimming cost V 0 bases and J 8 bases, with 11 bases left between them.

CDR3 sequence: CASSLERQGGNSPLHF. The CDR3 nucleotides are TGTGCCAGCAGCTTAGAGCGCCAGGGAGGAAATTCACCCCTCCACTTT. The chain links TRBV7-6 to TRBJ1-6, with a possible D match to TRBD1 (5 bases). Germline CDR1 SGHVS, CDR2 FNYEAQ. V lost 1 base and J 7 bases, leaving 14 bases between the germline ends. CDR3 length: 16 residues. The whole variable domain, remainder taken from reference TRBV7-6 and TRBJ1-6, is GAGVSQSPRYKVTKRGQDVALRCDPISGHVSLYWYRQALGQGPEFLTYFNYEAQQDKSGLPNDRFSAERPEGSISTLTIQRTEQRDSAMYRCASSLERQGGNSPLHFGNGTRLTVT.

There are a few counts of this clone. The J gene is TRBJ2-7, the V gene TRBV6-2 or TRBV6-3, with D hard to call. The CDR3 consists of 14 residues. The V gene's germline CDR1 is MNHEY and CDR2 SVGEGT. V was shortened by 2 bases and J by 6 bases, with 14 bases between the two germline ends. CDR3 sequence: CASSYGSLGSEQYF. In DNA, the CDR3 is TGTGCCAGCAGTTACGGTTCTCTAGGCTCCGAGCAGTACTTC.

This chain joins TRBV28 and TRBJ1-5, with D maybe TRBD1 (5 bases). The CDR3 is 13 amino acids. Trimming removed 6 bases from V and 4 bases from J, with 10 bases in between. The germline V gene encodes CDR1 MDHEN and CDR2 SYDVKM. CDR3 sequence reads: CASRVTGNQPQHF. The CDR3 DNA follows: TGTGCCAGCAGGGTAACAGGAAATCAGCCCCAGCATTTT.

In its sample, this clone was seen a few times. The chain combines TRBV4-1 with TRBJ2-3; perhaps TRBD2 as D (5 bases). There are 16 residues in the CDR3. V lost 1 base, J lost 6 bases, and 17 bases lay in between. The germline CDR1 and CDR2 sequences are MGHRA and YSYEKL. The CDR3 protein is CASSQVALATGDTQYF. In DNA form, the CDR3 reads TGCGCCAGCAGCCAAGTGGCCCTAGCAACCGGCGATACGCAGTATTTT.

The chain couples TRBV19 to TRBJ2-7; 12 nucleotides align to TRBD2. The germline CDR1 and CDR2 sequences are LNHDA and SQIVND (reference sequence). J gave up 6 bases and V 5 bases, and 2 bases lay outside the gene matches. This CDR3 region has 13 residues. The CDR3 reads CASSVLAGGEQYV. The CDR3 bases are TGTGCCAGTAGTGTACTAGCGGGAGGCGAGCAGTACGTC.

This chain links TRBV7-9 with TRBJ2-7; 9 bases line up with TRBD1. The CDR3 spans 15 residues. Per the germline V gene, CDR1 is SEHNR and CDR2 is FQNEAQ (reference sequence). Trimming at V came to 5 bases and at J to 6 bases, leaving 11 bases not matched to a gene. The CDR3 coding sequence is TGTGCCAGCAGCATCGGACAGGGGCGGTTTCTCGAGCAGTACTTC. Its translation is CASSIGQGRFLEQYF.

The J gene is TRBJ1-2, the V gene TRBV5-1, with 9 bases aligning to TRBD1. V gave up 3 bases and J gave up 2 bases; unmatched junction bases: 8. CDR3 length: 16 residues. Germline V CDR1 and CDR2: SGHRS, YFSETQ. The CDR3 DNA is TGCGCCAGCAGCTCGCCTACAGGGGGCGCAAACTATGGCTACACCTTC. It is translated as CASSSPTGGANYGYTF.

This sequence joins TRBV28 and TRBJ1-1; 9 bases map to TRBD1. This CDR3 is built from 15 residues. The V gene's germline CDR1 is MDHEN and CDR2 SYDVKM. J was trimmed by 3 bases and V by 6 bases; bases with no gene match: 8. CDR3 in DNA: TGTGCCAGCAGCTACCCGGGACAGGGTTACACTGAAGCTTTCTTT. Protein: CASSYPGQGYTEAFF.

This rearrangement joins TRBV5-1 to TRBJ1-4; 12 bases align to TRBD1. With 3 bases clipped from V and 8 bases from J, the junction kept 14 bases outside the gene matches. This CDR3 has 18 amino acids. CDR1 and CDR2 (germline): SGHRS, YFSETQ. CDR3 DNA sequence: TGCGCCAGCAGCTCCGGGACAGGGGGCGGCGGCCGAGGGGAAAAACTGTTTTTT. It translates to CASSSGTGGGGRGEKLFF.

The chain uses TRBV7-6 and TRBJ2-1; 12 nucleotides line up with TRBD2. V shed 4 bases, J shed 8 bases, and the junction held 3 bases outside the gene matches. This CDR3 spans 14 amino acids. The germline V gene encodes CDR1 SGHVS and CDR2 FNYEAQ. DNA for the CDR3: TGTGCCAGCAGCTCGACTAGCGGGAGTGATGAGCAGTTCTTC. Encoded protein: CASSSTSGSDEQFF.

The chain links TRBV9 to TRBJ1-3; possible D gene TRBD1, 5 bases. The V end lost 3 bases, the J end lost 8 bases, and 21 bases lay between the germline ends. This CDR3 is 16 amino acids long. Looked up from germline, CDR1 is SGDLS and CDR2 is YYNGEE. The CDR3 DNA sequence: TGTGCCAGCAGCGCGACGGGACTCCCAACGGGGCACACCATATATTTT. Protein sequence: CASSATGLPTGHTIYF.

This chain uses TRBV6-5 with TRBJ2-7; 8 bases are shared with TRBD1. The CDR3 covers 13 residues. In germline, CDR1 is MNHEY, CDR2 SVGAGI. V was clipped by 7 bases and J by 3 bases; unmatched bases: 5. CDR3 sequence: CASIGTGSYEQYV. CDR3 DNA: TGTGCCAGCATCGGGACAGGTAGCTACGAGCAGTACGTC.